This T cell receptor beta chain originates from a study of cytomegalovirus exposure and HLA in healthy donors. Across the whole study: The 90 to 150 validation repertoires used a platform that matched the one used for the approximately 610 first-cohort repertoires, as a later analysis reported. Study-wide findings and caveats: Some public TCRs appeared in many individuals, while most sequences were rare.

V lost 7 bases, J lost 5 bases, and 11 bases stayed unmatched. CDR3 length equals 14 residues. Germline V CDR1 and CDR2: MDHEN, SYDVKM. Profiled with immunoSEQ multiplex PCR; TCRdb holds only in-frame clones, not every one. The sample includes some 170,000 clones, about nine tenths seen only once; the top ten take roughly 5.7%. Note on this clone: Its antigen is as yet unknown.

Sequenced: PBMCs. The J gene is TRBJ2-7, the V gene TRBV28, with 7 nucleotides matching TRBD2. The receptor's source is a woman between 25 and 40 years old in good health and CMV-seronegative. CDR3 residues: CASTQTGGTHEQYF. The CDR3, as DNA: TGTGCCAGCACCCAAACGGGGGGTACCCACGAGCAGTACTTC.